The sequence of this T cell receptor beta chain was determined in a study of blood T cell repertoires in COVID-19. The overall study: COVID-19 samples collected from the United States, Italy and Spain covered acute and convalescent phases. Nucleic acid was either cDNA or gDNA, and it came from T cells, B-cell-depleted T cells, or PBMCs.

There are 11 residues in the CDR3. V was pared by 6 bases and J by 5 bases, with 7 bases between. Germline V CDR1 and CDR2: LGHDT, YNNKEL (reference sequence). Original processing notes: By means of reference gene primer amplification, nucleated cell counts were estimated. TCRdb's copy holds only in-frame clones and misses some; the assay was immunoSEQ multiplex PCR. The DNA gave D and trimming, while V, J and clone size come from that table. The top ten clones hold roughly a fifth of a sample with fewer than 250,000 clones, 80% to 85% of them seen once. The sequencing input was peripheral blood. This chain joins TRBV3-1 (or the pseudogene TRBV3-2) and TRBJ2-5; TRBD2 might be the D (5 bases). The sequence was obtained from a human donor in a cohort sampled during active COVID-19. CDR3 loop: CASSTGETQYF. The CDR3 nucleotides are TGTGCCAGCAGTACGGGGGAGACCCAGTACTTC.